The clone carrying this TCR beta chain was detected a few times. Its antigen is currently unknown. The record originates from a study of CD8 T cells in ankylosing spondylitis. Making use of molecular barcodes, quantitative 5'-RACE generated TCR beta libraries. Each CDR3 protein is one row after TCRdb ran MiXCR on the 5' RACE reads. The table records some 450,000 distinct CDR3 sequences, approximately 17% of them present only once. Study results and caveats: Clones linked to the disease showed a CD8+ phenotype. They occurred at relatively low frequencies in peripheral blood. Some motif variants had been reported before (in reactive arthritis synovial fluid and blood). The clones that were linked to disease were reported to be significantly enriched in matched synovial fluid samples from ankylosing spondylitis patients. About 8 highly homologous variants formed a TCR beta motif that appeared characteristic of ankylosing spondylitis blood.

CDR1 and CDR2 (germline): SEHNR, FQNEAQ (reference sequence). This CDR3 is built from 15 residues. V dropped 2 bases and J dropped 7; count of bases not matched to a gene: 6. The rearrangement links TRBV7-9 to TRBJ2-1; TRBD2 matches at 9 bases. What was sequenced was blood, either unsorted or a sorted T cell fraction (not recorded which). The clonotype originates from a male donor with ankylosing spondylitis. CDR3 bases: TGTGCCAGCAGCTTACGGGCCCTAGCGGGGAATGAGCAGTTCTTC. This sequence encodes CASSLRALAGNEQFF.